The TCR beta chain under discussion was sequenced for a study of beta chain features in type 1 diabetes. On the study more broadly: Healthy donors, compared against patients, showed similar age, gender and cell yields.

As every portion of the isolated RNA was reverse transcribed, the sequencing read expressed TCRB transcripts. The method was immunoSEQ multiplex PCR; TCRdb's version includes in-frame clones alone and lacks a portion of them. In the table there are approximately 100,000 clones, 28% of which are singletons. As regards this clone: Antigen specificity is unknown.

Looked up from germline, CDR1 is MNHNY and CDR2 is SVGAGI (reference sequence). Losses at the gene ends were 5 bases for V and 1 base for J; bases not matched to a gene: 5. The CDR3 sequence is 14 residues long. The study, taken as a whole, reports: Patients showed naive, central memory and Treg TCRB repertoires that appeared more similar than those of healthy donors. In every one of the four CD4+ subsets, TCRB CDR3s were moderately but significantly shorter in Type 1 diabetes patients.

Sorting with CD45RO/CCR7/CD25/CD127/CD95/CD27 yielded naive, central memory, regulatory and stem-like memory CD4+ cells. Sorted populations all exceeded 95% purity. The clonotype originates from a woman aged 18-29 years with type 1 diabetes. Material for sequencing was central memory CD4+ T cells from blood. The chain carries TRBV6-6 and TRBJ2-7, with TRBD1 identical over 7 bases. CDR3 nucleotides: TGTGCCAGCAGTAAAACAGGGGCGTCCTACGAGCAGTACGTC. Translated: CASSKTGASYEQYV.